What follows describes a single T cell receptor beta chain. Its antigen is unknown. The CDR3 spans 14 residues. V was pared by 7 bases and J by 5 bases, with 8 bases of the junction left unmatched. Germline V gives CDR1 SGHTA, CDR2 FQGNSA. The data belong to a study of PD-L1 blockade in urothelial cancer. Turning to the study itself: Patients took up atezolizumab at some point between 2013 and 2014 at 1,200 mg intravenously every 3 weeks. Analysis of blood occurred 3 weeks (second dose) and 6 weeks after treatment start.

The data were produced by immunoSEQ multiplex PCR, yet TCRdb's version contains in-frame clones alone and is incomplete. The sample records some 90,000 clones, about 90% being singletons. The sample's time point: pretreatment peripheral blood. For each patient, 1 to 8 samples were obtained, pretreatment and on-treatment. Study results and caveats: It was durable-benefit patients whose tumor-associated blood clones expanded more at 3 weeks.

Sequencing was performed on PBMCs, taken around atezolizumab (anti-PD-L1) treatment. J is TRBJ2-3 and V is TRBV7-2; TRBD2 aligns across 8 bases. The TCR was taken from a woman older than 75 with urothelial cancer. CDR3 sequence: CASTRGGWGDTQYF. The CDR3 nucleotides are TGTGCCAGCACCCGGGGGGGTTGGGGAGATACGCAGTATTTT.